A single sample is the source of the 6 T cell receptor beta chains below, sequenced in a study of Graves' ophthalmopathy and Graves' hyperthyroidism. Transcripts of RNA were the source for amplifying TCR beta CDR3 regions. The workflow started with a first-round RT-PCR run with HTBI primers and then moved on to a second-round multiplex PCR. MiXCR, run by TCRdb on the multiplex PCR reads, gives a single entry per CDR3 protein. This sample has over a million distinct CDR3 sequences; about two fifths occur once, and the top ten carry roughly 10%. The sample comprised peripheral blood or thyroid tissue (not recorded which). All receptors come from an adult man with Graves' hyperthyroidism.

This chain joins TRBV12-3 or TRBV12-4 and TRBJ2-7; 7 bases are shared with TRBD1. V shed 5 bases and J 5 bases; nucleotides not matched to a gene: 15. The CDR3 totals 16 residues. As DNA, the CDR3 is TGTGCCAGCAGTCCCGGGACAGATTTGAGTTCCCACGAGCAGTACTTC. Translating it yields CASSPGTDLSSHEQYF.

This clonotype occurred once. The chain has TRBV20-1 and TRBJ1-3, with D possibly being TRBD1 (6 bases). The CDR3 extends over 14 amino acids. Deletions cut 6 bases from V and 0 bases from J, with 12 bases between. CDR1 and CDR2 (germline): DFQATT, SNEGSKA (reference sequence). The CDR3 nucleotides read TGCAGTGCCGGGGGGGGCACCTCTGGAAACACCATATATTTT. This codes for CSAGGGTSGNTIYF.

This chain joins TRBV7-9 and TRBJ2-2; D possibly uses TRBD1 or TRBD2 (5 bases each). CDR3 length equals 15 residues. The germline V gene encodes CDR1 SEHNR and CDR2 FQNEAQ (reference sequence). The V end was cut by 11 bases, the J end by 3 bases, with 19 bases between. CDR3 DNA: TGTGCCGGCTTGGAACGTGTGGGGGACACCGGGGAGCTGTTTTTT. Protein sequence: CAGLERVGDTGELFF. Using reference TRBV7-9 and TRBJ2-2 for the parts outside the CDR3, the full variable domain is DTGVSQNPRHKITKRGQNVTFRCDPISEHNRLYWYRQTLGQGPEFLTYFQNEAQLEKSRLLSDRFSAERPKGSFSTLEIQRTEQGDSAMYLCAGLERVGDTGELFFGEGSRLTVL.

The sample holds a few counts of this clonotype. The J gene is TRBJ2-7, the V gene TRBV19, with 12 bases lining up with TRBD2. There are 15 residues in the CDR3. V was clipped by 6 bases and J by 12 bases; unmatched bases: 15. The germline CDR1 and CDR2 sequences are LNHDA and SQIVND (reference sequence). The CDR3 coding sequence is TGTGCCAGTAGGAAAACCGGGACTAGCGGGTACGGTTTGTACTTC. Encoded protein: CASRKTGTSGYGLYF.

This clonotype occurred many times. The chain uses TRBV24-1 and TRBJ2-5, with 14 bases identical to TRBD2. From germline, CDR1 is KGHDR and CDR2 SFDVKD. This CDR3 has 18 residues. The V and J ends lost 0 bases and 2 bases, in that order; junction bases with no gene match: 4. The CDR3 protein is CATSDLRTSGRQQETQYF. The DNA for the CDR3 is TGTGCCACCAGTGATTTGAGGACTAGCGGGAGGCAACAAGAGACCCAGTACTTC.

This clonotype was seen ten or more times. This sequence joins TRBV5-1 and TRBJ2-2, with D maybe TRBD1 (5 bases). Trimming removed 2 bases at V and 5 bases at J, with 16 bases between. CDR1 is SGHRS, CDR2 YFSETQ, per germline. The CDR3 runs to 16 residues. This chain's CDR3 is CASSLSIQGGTGELFF. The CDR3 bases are TGCGCCAGCAGCTTAAGTATCCAGGGTGGAACCGGGGAGCTGTTTTTT.